These 29 T cell receptor beta chains were sequenced from one sample in a study of cytomegalovirus exposure and HLA in healthy donors. Sequenced by immunoSEQ multiplex PCR; TCRdb stores in-frame clones only, minus some. The sample records roughly 250,000 clones, 90% being singletons. The sequenced sample was PBMCs. Receptors originate from a woman aged 18-29 years in good health and CMV-seronegative.

As regards this clone: An end of the junction differs from the germline gene, which may be a read error. The chain joins TRBV30 to TRBJ1-1, with D hard to call. Germline V CDR1 and CDR2: GTSNPN, SVGIG (reference sequence). CDR3 size: 13 residues. CDR3 amino acids: CAWSLEVNAEAFF. CDR3 nucleotide sequence: TGTGCCTGGAGTTTGGAGGTGAACGCTGAAGCTTTCTTT. Complete variable domain (other parts from reference TRBV30 and TRBJ1-1): SQTIHQWPATLVQPVGSPLSLECTVEGTSNPNLYWYRQAAGRGLQLLFYSVGIGQISSEVPQNLSASRPQDRQFILSSKKLLLSDSGFYLCAWSLEVNAEAFFGQGTRLTVV.

The chain employs TRBV5-1 and TRBJ1-1; tentatively, D is TRBD1 (5 bases). Deletions cut 4 bases from V and 1 base from J, with 17 bases between. CDR1 is SGHRS, CDR2 YFSETQ, per germline. CDR3 size: 16 residues. The CDR3 loop reads CASSAPRGNRNTEAFF. The CDR3 DNA follows: TGCGCCAGCAGCGCCCCGCGGGGGAACCGGAACACTGAAGCTTTCTTT.

The chain has TRBV28 and TRBJ1-5; D ambiguous. The CDR3 spans 14 residues. With 6 bases removed from V and 1 base from J, the gap between germline ends came to 10 bases. Germline V gives CDR1 MDHEN, CDR2 SYDVKM. For the CDR3, the DNA is TGTGCCAGCAGCGGCAGGCCGAGCAATCAGCCCCAGCATTTT. Protein sequence: CASSGRPSNQPQHF.

V gene TRBV7-2 combines with J gene TRBJ2-7; 13 nucleotides align to TRBD2. Germline V lookup: CDR1 SGHTA, CDR2 FQGNSA. The CDR3 totals 17 residues. Trimming cost V 4 bases and J 2 bases; bases outside gene matches: 8. This CDR3 reads CASSSRTSGGRTYEQYF. The CDR3 DNA sequence: TGTGCCAGCAGCTCCCGGACTAGCGGGGGTCGTACCTACGAGCAGTACTTC.

The chain employs TRBV6-5 and TRBJ2-1; 7 bases align to TRBD1. Trimming took 2 bases from V and 5 from J; bases not matched to a gene: 6. This CDR3 comprises 15 residues. Germline lookup yields CDR1 MNHEY and CDR2 SVGAGI. The CDR3 sequence is CASSYAGGKDNEQFF. CDR3 DNA sequence: TGTGCCAGCAGTTACGCAGGGGGAAAGGACAATGAGCAGTTCTTC.

The V call is TRBV5-1, the J call TRBJ2-7, with 9 bases fitting TRBD1. This CDR3 spans 15 amino acids. CDR1 is SGHRS, CDR2 YFSETQ, per germline. After removal of 2 bases from V and 2 bases from J, the junction contained 5 bases not matched to a gene. The CDR3 DNA reads as TGCGCCAGCAGCTTCTCTAGGACAGGGGCCTACGAGCAGTACTTC. Encoded protein: CASSFSRTGAYEQYF. Together with reference TRBV5-1 and TRBJ2-7, the CDR3 gives the full variable domain: KAGVTQTPRYLIKTRGQQVTLSCSPISGHRSVSWYQQTPGQGLQFLFEYFSETQRNKGNFPGRFSGRQFSNSRSEMNVSTLELGDSALYLCASSFSRTGAYEQYFGPGTRLTVT.

The chain carries TRBV6-6 and TRBJ2-7; a possible D gene is TRBD1 (5 bases). This CDR3 is built from 13 residues. Germline values: CDR1 MNHNY, CDR2 SVGAGI (reference sequence). V lost 2 bases and J lost 5, with 10 bases in between. The CDR3 region is CASSYGKGNEQYV. The DNA for the CDR3 is TGTGCCAGCAGTTACGGTAAGGGGAACGAGCAGTACGTC.

The chain couples TRBV2 to TRBJ2-5; 12 bases line up with TRBD2. Trimming took 1 base from V and 4 from J; bases not matched to a gene: 10. Germline CDR1 SNHLY, CDR2 FYNNEI. CDR3 length equals 18 residues. The CDR3 DNA reads as TGTGCCAGCAGTGAAGGGGCTAGCGGGGGGGAAAGGCGAGAGACCCAGTACTTC. It yields the protein CASSEGASGGERRETQYF.

The gene calls are TRBV9 and TRBJ2-1, with 12 bases identical to TRBD2. V gave up 3 bases and J gave up 6 bases; unmatched junction bases: 7. This CDR3 has 16 amino acids. The V gene's germline CDR1 is SGDLS and CDR2 YYNGEE. The CDR3 DNA sequence: TGTGCCAGCAGCGCCAGTACTAGCGGGGGGACCAATGAGCAGTTCTTC. It is translated as CASSASTSGGTNEQFF.

The chain recombines TRBV5-1 with TRBJ2-1; 9 bases fit TRBD2. The CDR3 runs 16 residues. With V trimmed by 5 bases and J by 3 bases, 9 bases remained unmatched. Germline V CDR1 and CDR2: SGHRS, YFSETQ. The DNA for the CDR3 is TGCGCCAGCAGATTGCTAGCGGGGACCTACTACAATGAGCAGTTCTTC. As protein: CASRLLAGTYYNEQFF.

The rearrangement uses TRBV27 and TRBJ2-1; the match to TRBD2 covers 7 bases. The ends lost 3 bases at V and 8 bases at J; junction bases unmatched: 7. This CDR3 comprises 14 residues. Germline V gene sequence: CDR1 MNHEY, CDR2 SMNVEV (reference sequence). The CDR3 loop reads CASSFGTNIYEQFF. In DNA form, the CDR3 reads TGTGCCAGCAGTTTTGGGACTAACATATATGAGCAGTTCTTC.

V and J are TRBV6-1 and TRBJ2-2, with D possibly TRBD2 on 6 matching bases. The CDR3 totals 14 residues. Looked up from germline, CDR1 is MNHNS and CDR2 is SASEGT. The germline V and J ends were trimmed by 9 bases and 0 bases, with 11 bases remaining between them. The CDR3 sequence: CASGRDANTGELFF. The CDR3, as DNA: TGTGCCAGTGGGCGGGACGCGAACACCGGGGAGCTGTTTTTT.

The chain carries TRBV2 and TRBJ1-2; D perhaps matches TRBD1 (6 bases). This CDR3 contains 14 residues. V lost 6 bases, J lost 5 bases, and 16 bases lay in between. The germline V gene has CDR1 SNHLY and CDR2 FYNNEI. In DNA form, the CDR3 reads TGTGCCAGCAGAGGTAGTGAAGGGGGATATGGCTACACCTTC. It yields the protein CASRGSEGGYGYTF.

CDR3 amino acids: CASRRQGAGGANVLTF. CDR3 nucleotide sequence: TGTGCCAGCCGACGACAGGGGGCGGGTGGGGCCAACGTCCTGACTTTC. The chain is built from TRBV5-4 and TRBJ2-6; 10 nucleotides agree with TRBD1. The ends lost 7 bases at V and 3 bases at J; junction bases unmatched: 7. The germline V gene has CDR1 SGHNT and CDR2 YYREEE (reference sequence). The length of the CDR3 is 16 residues.

This chain joins TRBV28 and TRBJ1-2, with D possibly matching TRBD1 (5 bases). Deletions cut 6 bases from V and 4 bases from J, with 12 bases between. Per the germline V gene, CDR1 is MDHEN and CDR2 is SYDVKM. The CDR3 totals 13 residues. Here the CDR3 reads CASSSQVAYGYTF. In DNA form, the CDR3 reads TGTGCCAGCAGCTCACAGGTAGCCTATGGCTACACCTTC.

This rearrangement joins TRBV27 to TRBJ2-3, with TRBD2 matching over 14 bases. V shed 6 bases, J shed 0 bases, and the junction held 5 bases outside the gene matches. The germline V gene has CDR1 MNHEY and CDR2 SMNVEV (reference sequence). The CDR3 loop spans 17 amino acids. The CDR3 coding sequence is TGTGCCAGCAGCGGGACTAGCGGGGGACCTAGCACAGATACGCAGTATTTT. It encodes CASSGTSGGPSTDTQYF.

This clone was seen just once. V gene TRBV19 combines with J gene TRBJ2-7, with TRBD1 identical over 7 bases. V shed 3 bases, J shed 2 bases, and the junction held 1 base outside the gene matches. The CDR3 is made up of 13 amino acids. CDR1 is LNHDA, CDR2 SQIVND, per germline (reference sequence). The CDR3 loop reads CASSIGTAYEQYF. CDR3 coding DNA: TGTGCCAGTAGTATTGGGACAGCCTACGAGCAGTACTTC.

Comments on this clone: The sample contains more than one DNA sequence encoding this CDR3. The rearrangement uses TRBV28 and TRBJ1-2; possible D gene TRBD1, 5 bases. There are 13 residues in the CDR3. Trimming shortened V by 3 bases and J by 0 bases, and 5 bases separated the two germline ends. Germline V gene lookup returns CDR1 MDHEN and CDR2 SYDVKM. The CDR3: CASSLGPNYGYTF. The CDR3 nucleotides read TGTGCCAGCAGTTTGGGGCCTAACTATGGCTACACCTTC.

The rearrangement uses TRBV6-1 and TRBJ2-2; D possibly corresponds to TRBD2 (5 bases). From germline, CDR1 is MNHNS and CDR2 SASEGT. Trimming removed 7 bases at V and 4 bases at J, with 13 bases between. This CDR3 spans 14 amino acids. In DNA, the CDR3 is TGTGCCAGCATGCCGGGGTTGGGCACCGGGGAGCTGTTTTTT. This encodes CASMPGLGTGELFF.

J is TRBJ2-2 and V is TRBV7-2; TRBD2 aligns across 14 bases. From germline, CDR1 is SGHTA and CDR2 FQGNSA. Losses at the gene ends were 3 bases for V and 4 bases for J; bases not matched to a gene: 1. CDR3 size: 16 residues. The CDR3 nucleotides read TGTGCCAGCAGCTTCGGACTAGCGGGGGGCACCGGGGAGCTGTTTTTT. Translated: CASSFGLAGGTGELFF. The full variable domain, with the rest looked up from reference TRBV7-2 and TRBJ2-2, is GAGVSQSPSNKVTEKGKDVELRCDPISGHTALYWYRQSLGQGLEFLIYFQGNSAPDKSGLPSDRFSAERTGGSVSTLTIQRTQQEDSAVYLCASSFGLAGGTGELFFGEGSRLTVL.

As to this clone: The junction departs from germline at one end; a sequencing error may be responsible. The rearrangement joins TRBV29-1 to TRBJ2-7, with D possibly matching TRBD1 (7 bases). CDR3 length equals 13 residues. Per the germline V gene, CDR1 is SQVTM and CDR2 is ANQGSEA. As DNA, the CDR3 is TGCAGCGTAGAAGCGACAGGGAGGAATGAGCAGTACTTC. This encodes CSVEATGRNEQYF.

The V call is TRBV6-5, the J call TRBJ1-2; perhaps TRBD1 as D (5 bases). The V gene lost 7 bases and the J gene lost 4 bases, with 7 bases spanning the gap. CDR1 and CDR2 from the germline V gene are MNHEY and SVGAGI. The CDR3 length is 11 residues. In DNA, the CDR3 is TGTGCCAGCATAGGGGTCTATGGCTACACCTTC. Its translation is CASIGVYGYTF.

V usage is TRBV6-5 and J usage is TRBJ1-4, with TRBD1 as a possible D gene (6 bases). This CDR3 is 15 amino acids long. Germline-derived CDR1 and CDR2 are MNHEY and SVGAGI. The V end lost 2 bases, the J end lost 2 bases, and 9 bases lay between the germline ends. The CDR3 nucleotides are TGTGCCAGCAGTTACAGAGACAGGACTAATGAAAAACTGTTTTTT. It yields the protein CASSYRDRTNEKLFF.

V usage is TRBV7-9 and J usage is TRBJ2-3; a possible D gene is TRBD2 (5 bases). Trimming removed 1 base at V and 4 bases at J, with 15 bases between. The CDR3 is made up of 16 amino acids. Germline CDR1 reads SEHNR; CDR2 reads FQNEAQ (reference sequence). Here the CDR3 DNA reads TGTGCCAGCAGCTTAGGGACTGTGCCGCAGGCAGATACGCAGTATTTT. Protein sequence: CASSLGTVPQADTQYF.

This chain links TRBV7-9 with TRBJ2-3; 12 positions agree with TRBD1. The CDR3 runs 17 residues. Per germline, CDR1 SEHNR and CDR2 FQNEAQ (reference sequence). V shed 1 base, J shed 3 bases, and the junction held 5 bases outside the gene matches. CDR3 sequence: CASSLVGTGGATDTQYF. The CDR3, as DNA: TGTGCCAGCAGCTTAGTGGGGACAGGGGGCGCGACAGATACGCAGTATTTT.

The chain recombines TRBV5-8 with TRBJ1-2, with 7 bases matching TRBD1. The CDR3 loop spans 13 amino acids. The V and J ends lost 2 bases and 3 bases, in that order; junction bases with no gene match: 1. CDR1 is SGHTS, CDR2 YDEGEE, per germline. The chain's CDR3 is CASSLQGHYGYTF. The CDR3 DNA reads TGTGCCAGCAGCTTACAGGGGCACTATGGCTACACCTTC. Full variable domain (outside the CDR3, taken from reference TRBV5-8 and TRBJ1-2): EAGVTQSPTHLIKTRGQQATLRCSPISGHTSVYWYQQALGLGLQFLLWYDEGEERNRGNFPPRFSGRQFPNYSSELNVNALELEDSALYLCASSLQGHYGYTFGSGTRLTVV.

The rearrangement links TRBV7-9 to TRBJ1-1; the D gene is possibly TRBD1 (6 bases). V was clipped by 4 bases and J by 6 bases, with 21 bases between them. Germline assignment: CDR1 SEHNR and CDR2 FQNEAQ (reference sequence). This CDR3 has 16 amino acids. The CDR3 loop is CASSSSFRGHEAEAFF. In DNA form, the CDR3 reads TGTGCCAGCAGCTCCTCATTCCGGGGACACGAGGCTGAAGCTTTCTTT. The variable domain in full, with the rest retrieved from reference TRBV7-9 and TRBJ1-1, is DTGVSQNPRHKITKRGQNVTFRCDPISEHNRLYWYRQTLGQGPEFLTYFQNEAQLEKSRLLSDRFSAERPKGSFSTLEIQRTEQGDSAMYLCASSSSFRGHEAEAFFGQGTRLTVV.

This clone was counted once. The CDR3 coding sequence is TGTGCCAGCAGAAGGACAGGGCACGCGAACACCGGGGAGCTGTTTTTT. It codes for CASRRTGHANTGELFF. This rearrangement joins TRBV2 to TRBJ2-2; 8 positions match TRBD1. Germline CDR1 is SNHLY and CDR2 is FYNNEI. The CDR3 spans 16 residues. Losses at the gene ends were 6 bases for V and 0 bases for J; bases not matched to a gene: 6.

This clone was counted once. The chain uses TRBV10-2 and TRBJ2-7; no firm D call. The CDR3 has 11 residues. Trimming cost V 8 bases and J 4 bases, with 9 bases left between them. Looked up from germline, CDR1 is WSHSY and CDR2 is SAAADI. The CDR3 region has the DNA TGCGCCAGCGGTACCAGGTACGAGCAGTACGTC. It encodes CASGTRYEQYV.